This is a list of T cell receptor beta chains from one sample in a study of regulatory T cells in long-lasting Graves disease. TCRdb re-analysed the multiplex PCR reads in MiXCR, keeping a single row per CDR3 protein. The table includes more than 400,000 distinct CDR3 sequences, about 16% detected once. This same sample was also part of a study on T cells in Graves' hyperthyroidism and ophthalmopathy.

The sample was peripheral blood mononuclear cells (PBMCs), taken at new diagnosis, from a patient treated with antithyroid drugs. These receptors were collected from a man in his forties or fifties with Graves disease. The CDR3 runs from the conserved cysteine through the conserved F or W. Fields, in order: J gene, clone size, D gene, V gene, CDR3 DNA, CDR3 protein. The D gene is left open where the match is weak. Some rows have no size entry. The others give once, few or many, or a class for an expanded clone.

TRBJ2-2,many,NA,TRBV12-3/TRBV12-4,TGTGCCAGCAGCGGACGGGTGAACACCGGGGAGCTGTTTTTT,CASSGRVNTGELFF
TRBJ1-4,NA,NA,TRBV4-1,TGCGCCAGCAGCCAAGATCCCAGCGCAGCAACTAATGAAAAACTGTTTTTT,CASSQDPSAATNEKLFF
TRBJ2-1,NA,TRBD1,TRBV27,TGTGCCAGCAGTTCCCGGACAGGGACTGAGCAGTTCTTC,CASSSRTGTEQFF
TRBJ2-7,many,NA,TRBV28,TGTGCCAGCAACTCCCGGTCTAGTCCCTACGAGCAGTACTTC,CASNSRSSPYEQYF
TRBJ2-3,many,TRBD2,TRBV7-6,TGTGCCAGCAGCCCCCCCTCCCCGACTAGCGGGATTACAGATACGCAGTATTTT,CASSPPSPTSGITDTQYF
TRBJ1-1,many,NA,TRBV27,TGTGCCAGCAGTTTAATCTTGGGACAAGAAGCTTTCTTT,CASSLILGQEAFF
TRBJ2-1,few,NA,TRBV20-1,TGCAGTGCTTCCACTATGATCTACAATGAGCAGTTCTTC,CSASTMIYNEQFF
TRBJ2-3,NA,TRBD1,TRBV5-1,TGCGCCAGCCGGTCAGGGGGCGGCCCAGATACGCAGTATTTT,CASRSGGGPDTQYF
TRBJ1-6,few,NA,TRBV7-2,TGTGCCAGCAGCTTAGAAATACCGACCTCGGCCCTCCACTTT,CASSLEIPTSALHF
TRBJ2-5,many,TRBD1,TRBV7-2,TGTGCCGAAGGCGGGGACAGGGGAAAAGAGACCCAGTACTTC,CAEGGDRGKETQYF
TRBJ2-1,many,NA,TRBV5-1,TGCGCCAGCAGCTTGGGCAGGAGACTGACTGACAATGAGCAGTTCTTC,CASSLGRRLTDNEQFF
TRBJ1-5,many,NA,TRBV28,TGTGCCAGCAGTGCAGGGTCTTCTAATCAGCCCCAGCATTTT,CASSAGSSNQPQHF
TRBJ2-3,many,TRBD2,TRBV5-1,TGTGCCAGCAGTCGGACTAGCGGTAGCACAGATACGCAGTATTTT,CASSRTSGSTDTQYF
TRBJ2-1,NA,TRBD2,TRBV20-1,TGCAGTGCTAGAGATCAGCGACTAGCGGGGAAAAGTGTAGAGCAGTTCTTC,CSARDQRLAGKSVEQFF
TRBJ1-6,NA,NA,TRBV20-1,TGCAGTGCTAATAAGGGCAGCTCCTATAATTCACCCCTCCACTTT,CSANKGSSYNSPLHF
TRBJ1-1,NA,TRBD1,TRBV2,TGTGCCAGCAGTGAAGCCCAGGGGGTCAACACTGAAGCTTTCTTT,CASSEAQGVNTEAFF
TRBJ2-6,few,NA,TRBV4-2,TGTGCCAGCAGCCAAGTCTGGCAGGGTCGTTCCTCTGGGGCCAACGTCCTGACTTTC,CASSQVWQGRSSGANVLTF
TRBJ2-7,many,NA,TRBV6-5,TGTGCCAGCAGTTACTCGATCACAGGGAACGAGCAGTACTTC,CASSYSITGNEQYF
TRBJ1-1,many,NA,TRBV6-9,TGTGCCAGCAGTTACCGGCAGGGTGGGACTGAAGCTTTCTTT,CASSYRQGGTEAFF
TRBJ2-1,few,TRBD2,TRBV7-2,TGTGCCAGCAGCTCCCCAGCGGGAAGGGGCTCCTACAATGAGCAGTTCTTC,CASSSPAGRGSYNEQFF
TRBJ2-5,many,NA,TRBV30,TGTGCCTGGAGTGTAGGGGAGACCCAGTACTTC,CAWSVGETQYF
TRBJ2-5,many,NA,TRBV11-2,TGTGCCAGCAGGAACATCGGTCGGGAGACCCAGTACTTC,CASRNIGRETQYF
TRBJ2-3,many,TRBD1,TRBV30,TGTGCTGTCCTTTCGCGGGACAGGGGTACAGATACGCAGTATTTT,CAVLSRDRGTDTQYF
TRBJ2-7,few,NA,TRBV27,TGTGCCAGCAGTCCGCTCTTAGGGGGATACGAGCAGTACTTC,CASSPLLGGYEQYF
TRBJ2-6,NA,NA,TRBV2,TGTGCCGTTAAGATGGGACTCCTCTCTGGGGCCAACGTCCTGACTTTC,CAVKMGLLSGANVLTF
TRBJ2-3,many,NA,TRBV27,TGTGCCAGCAGTTTATTGGGTGGGAGTCTCGGCACAGATACGCAGTATTTT,CASSLLGGSLGTDTQYF
TRBJ2-1,few,NA,TRBV7-2,TGTGCCAGCAGCTTAGCGGCTAGCCCCAACAATGAGCAGTTCTTC,CASSLAASPNNEQFF